Listed here is a single T cell receptor (beta chain). These data come from a study of T-cell reconstitution after alpha-beta-depleted transplantation in children. Trimming stripped 2 bases from V and 12 bases from J, with 11 bases between. The germline V gene has CDR1 SGHAT and CDR2 FQNNGV. The CDR3 extends over 12 amino acids. Unique molecular identifiers were incorporated into the prepared TCRbeta library. TCRdb re-analysed the PCR reads in MiXCR, keeping a single row per CDR3 protein. The profile shows about 640,000 distinct CDR3 sequences, 15% to 20% of them singletons. The sample in question was PBMCs from the stem cell graft donor, obtained from the stem cell graft. The chain links TRBV11-2 to TRBJ2-1; weak D call: TRBD2 (5 bases). This TCR was sampled from a human donor who donated a stem cell graft to a child with acute myeloid leukemia. CDR3 in amino acids: CASSLTPRGQFF. The CDR3 nucleotides are TGTGCCAGCAGCTTAACCCCCCGGGGGCAGTTCTTC.